The clone carrying this T cell receptor (beta chain) was counted a few times. Its antigen is as yet unknown. Per germline, CDR1 SGHDT and CDR2 YYEEEE. The CDR3 covers 12 residues. The V and J ends lost 0 bases and 8 bases respectively, with 8 bases between them. Separation from the approximately 670-subject first cohort characterized the roughly 110-subject validation cohort, to which the donors belonged. The protocol was immunoSEQ multiplex PCR, while the TCRdb copy is restricted to in-frame clones and leaves out a portion. Among roughly 130,000 clones listed, roughly 90% were seen once. This sample stems from a study of cytomegalovirus exposure and HLA in healthy donors. Findings and limits, study-wide: Most observed TCR sequences were rare, whereas some public TCRs were detected in many donors. High specificity and sensitivity for cytomegalovirus status were reported for the classifier. The study recorded 150 to 200 TCR beta chains that were cytomegalovirus-associated.

V usage is TRBV5-6 and J usage is TRBJ1-1; D unresolved. The sequencing sample was made of PBMCs. The clonotype originates from a man aged 25 to 45 in good health and CMV-seronegative. For the CDR3, the DNA is TGTGCCAGCAGCTTGGACGCCGGGGAAGCTTTCTTT. This encodes CASSLDAGEAFF.